What follows is one T cell receptor beta chain and its context. There are 16 residues in the CDR3. Between the trimmed V and J ends, which lost 0 bases and 0 bases, there was a span of 6 bases. Per germline, CDR1 LNHNV and CDR2 YYDKDF (reference sequence). Sequencing was performed with immunoSEQ multiplex PCR; in TCRdb, only in-frame clones are kept and a portion is missing. The table includes around 280,000 clones, approximately 89% detected once. The sample is drawn from a study of blood T cell repertoires in COVID-19. Study at large: The analysed material was cDNA or gDNA that came from T cells, B-cell-depleted T cells, or PBMCs.

Sequencing was carried out using peripheral blood. The clonotype originates from a woman between 25 and 40 years old with COVID-19, enrolled during active disease. The rearrangement joins TRBV15 to TRBJ2-6, with D possibly TRBD1 on 6 matching bases. CDR3 DNA: TGTGCCACCAGCAGAGAACAGGGCTCTGGGGCCAACGTCCTGACTTTC. Protein sequence: CATSREQGSGANVLTF.